These 16 T cell receptor beta chains were sequenced from one sample in a study of blood T cell repertoires in COVID-19. Assay used: immunoSEQ multiplex PCR; TCRdb lists only in-frame clones, some missing. The sample contains 120,000 to 150,000 clones, approximately 85% of which appear only once. Sequenced input: peripheral blood. The source of these receptors is a man aged 45-65 years with acute or convalescent COVID-19.

This chain uses TRBV6-1 with TRBJ1-2, with 9 bases aligning to TRBD1. Germline CDR1 and CDR2: MNHNS and SASEGT. After removal of 3 bases from V and 6 bases from J, the junction contained 11 bases not matched to a gene. The CDR3 is made up of 16 amino acids. The CDR3 sequence is CASSEDRDRAYDGYTF. The CDR3 DNA reads as TGTGCCAGCAGTGAGGACCGGGACAGGGCGTATGATGGCTACACCTTC.

The chain carries TRBV19 and TRBJ2-1; possible D gene TRBD2, 6 bases. V dropped 10 bases and J dropped 0 bases, with 19 bases sitting between them. The CDR3 sequence is 16 residues long. Germline V lookup: CDR1 LNHDA, CDR2 SQIVND (reference sequence). The CDR3 region has the DNA TGTGCCACGCACACGTATAGCGGAGGCTCCTACAATGAGCAGTTCTTC. It encodes CATHTYSGGSYNEQFF.

The gene calls are TRBV11-2 and TRBJ2-7; 9 bases match TRBD1. J gave up 6 bases and V 5 bases, and 8 bases lay outside the gene matches. The CDR3 is 14 residues long. Germline lookup yields CDR1 SGHAT and CDR2 FQNNGV. Here the CDR3 reads CASSLQGATFEQYF. The CDR3 DNA sequence: TGTGCCAGCAGCCTACAGGGGGCTACTTTCGAGCAGTACTTC.

This chain links TRBV9 with TRBJ1-5; the D is unclear. The CDR3 has 13 amino acids. CDR1 and CDR2 (germline): SGDLS, YYNGEE. Trimming stripped 2 bases from V and 9 bases from J, with 12 bases between. DNA of the CDR3: TGTGCCAGCAGCGTTGGGCCGATTCGGCCCCAGCATTTT. This sequence encodes CASSVGPIRPQHF.

This chain joins TRBV6-2 or TRBV6-3 and TRBJ1-5; TRBD1 is a possible D gene (5 bases). The V gene lost 2 bases and the J gene lost 5 bases, with 7 bases spanning the gap. CDR3 length equals 13 residues. Germline V gives CDR1 MNHEY, CDR2 SVGEGT. CDR3 sequence (DNA): TGTGCCAGCAGTTACCAGACAGATCAGCCCCAGCATTTT. It is translated as CASSYQTDQPQHF.

The chain employs TRBV5-1 and TRBJ2-5; TRBD1 matches 9 bases. Germline CDR1 reads SGHRS; CDR2 reads YFSETQ. The J segment lost 5 bases and the V segment lost 4 bases, leaving 6 bases of the junction unmatched. The CDR3 is 14 amino acids. CDR3 sequence (DNA): TGCGCCAGCAGCGGACAGGGGATCCGGGAGACCCAGTACTTC. Its translation is CASSGQGIRETQYF. The full variable domain, rest sourced from reference TRBV5-1 and TRBJ2-5, is KAGVTQTPRYLIKTRGQQVTLSCSPISGHRSVSWYQQTPGQGLQFLFEYFSETQRNKGNFPGRFSGRQFSNSRSEMNVSTLELGDSALYLCASSGQGIRETQYFGPGTRLLVL.

The CDR3 bases are TGTGCCAGCAGCTCCACAGGGACTAATTCACCCCTCCACTTT. Amino acid sequence: CASSSTGTNSPLHF. J is TRBJ1-6 and V is TRBV7-9, with D perhaps matching TRBD1 (6 bases). The germline V gene encodes CDR1 SEHNR and CDR2 FQNEAQ (reference sequence). The CDR3 contains 14 residues. Trimming stripped 4 bases from V and 6 bases from J, with 10 bases between.

The chain links TRBV5-4 to TRBJ2-5, with D perhaps matching TRBD1 (7 bases). V was pared by 4 bases and J by 4 bases, with 17 bases between. In germline, CDR1 is SGHNT, CDR2 YYREEE (reference sequence). This CDR3 comprises 15 residues. CDR3 coding DNA: TGTGCCAGCAGCCACAAGAGACAGGGAGGAGAGACCCAGTACTTC. Its translation: CASSHKRQGGETQYF.

This clone has only one observation. The gene calls are TRBV27 and TRBJ2-1, with D perhaps matching TRBD1 (5 bases). Per the germline V gene, CDR1 is MNHEY and CDR2 is SMNVEV (reference sequence). V was cut by 5 bases and J by 9 bases, with 26 bases left in between. The CDR3 spans 17 residues. The CDR3 DNA is TGTGCCAGCAGTATGATCCCCGACAGTATTAGAAGGGGTGAGCAGTTCTTC. This translates into CASSMIPDSIRRGEQFF.

The genes are TRBV19 and TRBJ2-7; 8 positions agree with TRBD2. In germline, CDR1 is LNHDA, CDR2 SQIVND (reference sequence). The CDR3 is 15 amino acids. V was pared by 6 bases and J by 0 bases, with 7 bases of the junction left unmatched. The CDR3 loop is CASRQLAESSYEQYF. For the CDR3, the DNA is TGTGCCAGTAGACAACTAGCGGAGAGCTCCTACGAGCAGTACTTC.

V and J are TRBV9 and TRBJ1-6; perhaps TRBD1 as D (5 bases). V lost 4 bases and J 9 bases, leaving 14 bases between the germline ends. This CDR3 has 14 amino acids. Germline loops: CDR1 SGDLS, CDR2 YYNGEE. DNA for the CDR3: TGTGCCAGCAGCTTCTCAGGGCGGGGTTCACCCCTCCACTTT. Protein: CASSFSGRGSPLHF. The full variable domain, completed using reference TRBV9 and TRBJ1-6, is DSGVTQTPKHLITATGQRVTLRCSPRSGDLSVYWYQQSLDQGLQFLIQYYNGEERAKGNILERFSAQQFPDLHSELNLSSLELGDSALYFCASSFSGRGSPLHFGNGTRLTVT.

The gene calls are TRBV4-2 and TRBJ1-3; possible D gene TRBD1, 5 bases. This CDR3 is 16 amino acids long. CDR1 LGHNA and CDR2 YNFKEQ come from the germline V gene. V was cut by 5 bases and J by 0 bases, with 14 bases left in between. CDR3 region: CASSAQGPLSGNTIYF. CDR3 bases: TGTGCCAGCAGCGCCCAGGGCCCCCTCTCTGGAAACACCATATATTTT.

The V and J genes are TRBV5-6 and TRBJ2-7, with D uncertain. Trimming removed 1 base at V and 3 bases at J, with 11 bases between. The CDR3 extends over 14 amino acids. CDR1 is SGHDT, CDR2 YYEEEE, per germline. The CDR3 DNA sequence: TGTGCCAGCAGCTTGAACGTGGTACTCTACGAGCAGTACTTC. Encoded protein: CASSLNVVLYEQYF.

The chain joins TRBV5-1 to TRBJ1-4; possibly TRBD1 for D (5 bases). There are 16 residues in the CDR3. V was clipped by 4 bases and J by 7 bases, with 20 bases between them. In germline, CDR1 is SGHRS, CDR2 YFSETQ. CDR3 sequence (DNA): TGCGCCAGCAGCCGCTCGTCGGGGGTGGAGTTTGAAAAACTGTTTTTT. Translated, it gives CASSRSSGVEFEKLFF. Variable domain in full (rest from reference TRBV5-1 and TRBJ1-4): KAGVTQTPRYLIKTRGQQVTLSCSPISGHRSVSWYQQTPGQGLQFLFEYFSETQRNKGNFPGRFSGRQFSNSRSEMNVSTLELGDSALYLCASSRSSGVEFEKLFFGSGTQLSVL.

In DNA form, the CDR3 reads TGTGCCAGCAGCTTAACTACCGACAGGGCGAATCAGCCCCAGCATTTT. As protein: CASSLTTDRANQPQHF. The chain is built from TRBV13 and TRBJ1-5, with 7 bases fitting TRBD1. CDR1 is PRHDT, CDR2 FYEKMQ, per germline (reference sequence). V lost 2 bases and J lost 4; bases outside the gene matches: 8. This CDR3 is built from 16 residues.

The chain combines TRBV4-1 with TRBJ2-7; 13 bases match TRBD2. Losses at the gene ends were 4 bases for V and 4 bases for J; bases not matched to a gene: 13. This CDR3 has 18 amino acids. The germline V gene has CDR1 MGHRA and CDR2 YSYEKL. The CDR3 DNA sequence: TGCGCCAGCAGCCCCAAACTAGCGGGAGGGCTATTTGCGTACGAGCAGTACTTC. This codes for CASSPKLAGGLFAYEQYF.